The entry that follows covers one T cell receptor (beta chain) sequence. V was pared by 5 bases and J by 4 bases, with 1 base of the junction left unmatched. The CDR3 is 13 residues long. Germline CDR1 MNHEY, CDR2 SVGAGI. Under the authors' procedure: Amplification with reference gene primers provided the estimates of nucleated cell counts. Sequenced by immunoSEQ multiplex PCR; TCRdb stores in-frame clones only, minus some. V and J calls and clone size are given by that table; D and trimming were obtained from the DNA. The repertoire holds 300,000 or so clones, with under 90% as singletons. These data are taken from a study of blood T cell repertoires in COVID-19. Across the study: COVID-19 samples, acute and convalescent, were from the United States, Italy and Spain.

Recruits, aged about 18 to 100 years, lived in about two dozen US areas. Grouping used clinical history reported by participants in a survey and questionnaire. The sequenced material came from PBMCs or T cells enriched from blood (not recorded which). The gene calls are TRBV6-5 and TRBJ1-1, with TRBD1 matching over 10 bases. This receptor was obtained from a woman in her late teens or twenties who had recovered from COVID-19. CDR3 sequence (DNA): TGTGCCAGCAGTCGGGACAGGGGCACTGAAGCTTTCTTT. It specifies CASSRDRGTEAFF.